By its share, the clone carrying this TCR beta chain is medium-sized. This sample was included in a study of HIV-infected patients and healthy controls. Germline-derived CDR1 and CDR2 are MNHEY and SMNVEV (reference sequence). The CDR3 has 15 amino acids. V dropped 6 bases and J dropped 0; count of bases not matched to a gene: 8. Antiretroviral therapy had run roughly three months, about 14 weeks, before follow-up blood collection. No cell fractionation was done, so the repertoire covers all unsorted peripheral blood T cells. About 480 ng RNA was reverse transcribed with alpha and beta constant-region primers. Each of the alpha and beta chains got its own library through chain-specific third strand synthesis with indices. TCRdb redid the calling of the 5' RACE reads with MiXCR, one entry per CDR3 protein. The sample consists of roughly 5,000 distinct CDR3 sequences, 20% to 25% of them appearing once.

This chain connects TRBV27 to TRBJ2-7; 7 bases align to TRBD1. This material consisted of blood, taken during antiretroviral therapy. The source is an adult with HIV infection. The CDR3, as DNA: TGTGCCAGCAGGCCCGGGACAGTCGGCTCCTACGAGCAGTACTTC. It codes for CASRPGTVGSYEQYF.